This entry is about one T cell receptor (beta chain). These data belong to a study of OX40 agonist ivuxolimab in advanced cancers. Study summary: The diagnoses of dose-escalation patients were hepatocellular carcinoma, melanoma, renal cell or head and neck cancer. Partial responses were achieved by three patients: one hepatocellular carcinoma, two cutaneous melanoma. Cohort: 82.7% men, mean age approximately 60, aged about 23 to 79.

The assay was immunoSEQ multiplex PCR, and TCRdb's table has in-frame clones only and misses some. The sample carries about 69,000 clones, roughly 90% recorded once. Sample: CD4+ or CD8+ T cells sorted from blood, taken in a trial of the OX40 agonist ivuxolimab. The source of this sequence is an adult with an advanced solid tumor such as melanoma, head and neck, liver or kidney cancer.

The CDR3, as DNA: TGTGCCACCAGCAGAGGACGGACCTCCTACGAGCAGTACTTC. Translated, it gives CATSRGRTSYEQYF. The J gene is TRBJ2-7, the V gene TRBV15, with D unclear. Trimming shortened V by 1 base and J by 0 bases, and 7 bases separated the two germline ends. The CDR3 spans 14 residues. CDR1 is LNHNV, CDR2 YYDKDF, per germline (reference sequence).